A single sample gave rise to the 27 T cell receptor beta chains below, sequenced in a study of PD-1 blockade in mismatch repair-deficient tumors. Sequencing was performed with immunoSEQ multiplex PCR; in TCRdb, only in-frame clones are kept and a portion is missing. The sample carries about 66,000 clones, 78% recorded once. The input for sequencing was peripheral blood, taken 2 weeks after starting pembrolizumab. The receptors originated from an adult with mismatch repair-deficient cancer.

The chain's CDR3 is CASSLQGRGDEQFF. In DNA, the CDR3 is TGTGCCAGCAGCTTACAGGGCAGGGGGGATGAGCAGTTCTTC. The chain has TRBV7-3 and TRBJ2-1, with D maybe TRBD1 (7 bases). Trimming removed 2 bases at V and 8 bases at J, with 13 bases between. The CDR3 is made up of 14 amino acids. CDR1 is SGHTA, CDR2 FQGTGA, per germline.

The rearrangement joins TRBV7-9 to TRBJ1-4; TRBD1 matches 12 bases. This CDR3 has 17 amino acids. In germline, CDR1 is SEHNR, CDR2 FQNEAQ (reference sequence). After removal of 1 base from V and 8 bases from J, the junction contained 8 bases not matched to a gene. DNA for the CDR3: TGTGCCAGCAGCTTAGTCGGGACAGGGGGCGAGGGAGAAAAACTGTTTTTT. Its protein product is CASSLVGTGGEGEKLFF. The whole variable domain, remainder taken from reference TRBV7-9 and TRBJ1-4, is DTGVSQNPRHKITKRGQNVTFRCDPISEHNRLYWYRQTLGQGPEFLTYFQNEAQLEKSRLLSDRFSAERPKGSFSTLEIQRTEQGDSAMYLCASSLVGTGGEGEKLFFGSGTQLSVL.

The chain links TRBV19 to TRBJ2-7; 9 bases align to TRBD1. Looked up from germline, CDR1 is LNHDA and CDR2 is SQIVND (reference sequence). This CDR3 region has 16 residues. Losses at the gene ends were 6 bases for V and 3 bases for J; bases not matched to a gene: 12. The CDR3 nucleotides are TGTGCCAGTAGCCCTACGGACAGGGGTGGTATCTACGAGCAGTACTTC. Translation: CASSPTDRGGIYEQYF.

The chain carries TRBV5-1 and TRBJ1-4; no definite D call. The V end lost 5 bases, the J end lost 0 bases, and 11 bases lay between the germline ends. CDR1 is SGHRS and CDR2 is YFSETQ in the germline V gene. The CDR3 runs 15 residues. The DNA for the CDR3 is TGCGCCAGCAGATGGGCGGATGCAACTAATGAAAAACTGTTTTTT. This gives the protein CASRWADATNEKLFF.

The rearrangement links TRBV7-3 to TRBJ2-5; tentatively, D is TRBD2 (5 bases). V was clipped by 5 bases and J by 1 base, with 8 bases between them. Germline V gene lookup returns CDR1 SGHTA and CDR2 FQGTGA. This CDR3 spans 13 amino acids. The CDR3 is CASSRTVQETQYF. The CDR3 DNA reads TGTGCCAGCAGCCGGACTGTCCAAGAGACCCAGTACTTC.

The chain has TRBV28 and TRBJ2-7, with 10 bases fitting TRBD2. Germline CDR1 and CDR2: MDHEN and SYDVKM. CDR3 size: 15 residues. V was pared by 6 bases and J by 2 bases, with 7 bases of the junction left unmatched. As DNA, the CDR3 is TGTGCCAGCAGACCCGGACTAGCGGAAACCTACGAGCAGTACTTC. Translated, it gives CASRPGLAETYEQYF.

This clone was recorded a few times. The rearrangement uses TRBV6-6 and TRBJ2-7; D is possibly TRBD1 (6 bases). The V end was cut by 6 bases, the J end by 2 bases, with 14 bases between. Germline loops: CDR1 MNHNY, CDR2 SVGAGI (reference sequence). The CDR3 sequence is 14 residues long. CDR3 amino acids: CASRLLRDTYEQYF. The CDR3, as DNA: TGTGCCAGCAGGCTACTCCGGGACACCTACGAGCAGTACTTC.

The V call is TRBV27, the J call TRBJ2-2; no reliable D call. From germline, CDR1 is MNHEY and CDR2 SMNVEV (reference sequence). The V end lost 3 bases, the J end lost 0 bases, and 11 bases lay between the germline ends. CDR3 length equals 16 residues. CDR3 DNA sequence: TGTGCCAGCAGTTTTTCTTTTCGAGCGAACACCGGGGAGCTGTTTTTT. Protein: CASSFSFRANTGELFF.

The gene calls are TRBV11-3 and TRBJ2-3, with 7 nucleotides matching TRBD2. CDR1 SGHNT and CDR2 YENEEA come from the germline V gene. This CDR3 has 16 amino acids. Trimming took 1 base from V and 1 from J; bases not matched to a gene: 5. CDR3 in amino acids: CASSLVGGSGTDTQYF. For the CDR3, the DNA is TGTGCCAGCAGCTTAGTGGGCGGGAGCGGCACAGATACGCAGTATTTT.

In this sample, this clone turned up a few times. V usage is TRBV28 and J usage is TRBJ1-2, with 7 bases identical to TRBD1. The germline CDR1 and CDR2 sequences are MDHEN and SYDVKM. The CDR3 is 12 amino acids. V lost 4 bases and J lost 4; bases outside the gene matches: 0. This CDR3 is CASSYRGYGYTF. As DNA, the CDR3 is TGTGCCAGCAGTTACAGGGGCTATGGCTACACCTTC.

V is TRBV5-1 and J is TRBJ2-2, with unresolved D. The ends were cut back, 6 bases at V and 6 bases at J, with 12 bases in the middle. The CDR3 spans 13 residues. The germline gives CDR1 SGHRS, CDR2 YFSETQ. The chain's CDR3 is CASKPRDAGELFF. The CDR3 region has the DNA TGCGCCAGCAAGCCGCGAGATGCCGGGGAGCTGTTTTTT.

The rearrangement links TRBV6-1 to TRBJ1-1; possibly TRBD1 for D (6 bases). V lost 11 bases and J 5 bases, leaving 15 bases between the germline ends. Germline V gives CDR1 MNHNS, CDR2 SASEGT. CDR3 length: 12 residues. The DNA of the CDR3 is TGTGCCGTCTCGGAAGGGGGGACTGAAGCTTTCTTT. Its translation is CAVSEGGTEAFF.

The chain uses TRBV4-2 and TRBJ1-1; a possible D gene is TRBD1 (5 bases). The germline CDR1 and CDR2 sequences are LGHNA and YNFKEQ. The length of the CDR3 is 15 residues. V lost 4 bases to trimming and J lost 1 base, with 13 bases between them. The CDR3 DNA follows: TGTGCCAGCAGCCCCAAAGTCGGGACGAACACTGAAGCTTTCTTT. Encoded protein: CASSPKVGTNTEAFF.

The rearrangement joins TRBV4-3 to TRBJ2-3; D might be TRBD1 (6 bases). CDR1 LGHNA and CDR2 YSLEER come from the germline V gene. V lost 2 bases, J lost 2 bases, and 11 bases lay in between. The CDR3 length is 15 residues. The CDR3 protein is CASSQRRGTTDTQYF. The CDR3 DNA follows: TGCGCCAGCAGCCAACGCAGGGGAACCACAGATACGCAGTATTTT.

The chain is built from TRBV5-8 and TRBJ2-6, with 8 bases lining up with TRBD1. CDR3 length equals 16 residues. CDR1 and CDR2 (germline): SGHTS, YDEGEE. V gave up 4 bases and J gave up 1 base; unmatched junction bases: 4. In nucleotides, the CDR3 is TGTGCCAGCAGCCTCCGACAGGGGTCTGGGGCCAACGTCCTGACTTTC. This gives the protein CASSLRQGSGANVLTF.

J is TRBJ2-1 and V is TRBV5-1, with D tentatively TRBD2 (6 bases). CDR1 is SGHRS, CDR2 YFSETQ, per germline. The length of the CDR3 is 15 residues. V was pared by 2 bases and J by 9 bases, with 18 bases between. The CDR3 sequence: CASSFEGGPPGEQFF. The CDR3 bases are TGCGCCAGCAGCTTTGAGGGAGGCCCCCCAGGTGAGCAGTTCTTC.

The chain has TRBV6-6 and TRBJ2-7; a weak D match, TRBD1 (5 bases). Trimming removed 2 bases from V and 3 bases from J, with 8 bases in between. CDR3 length: 13 residues. CDR1 is MNHNY, CDR2 SVGAGI, per germline (reference sequence). The CDR3 DNA is TGTGCCAGCAGTTACATGCAGGGCTACGAGCAGTACTTC. It translates to CASSYMQGYEQYF.

The rearrangement links TRBV2 to TRBJ1-1; D uncertain. CDR1 and CDR2 (germline): SNHLY, FYNNEI. The V gene lost 5 bases and the J gene lost 5 bases, with 6 bases spanning the gap. The CDR3 has 11 residues. As DNA, the CDR3 is TGTGCCAGCAGTACGGGGACTGAAGCTTTCTTT. Protein sequence: CASSTGTEAFF.

This clone is a singleton in its sample. The chain employs TRBV9 and TRBJ2-3, with D possibly being TRBD1 (6 bases). Germline assignment: CDR1 SGDLS and CDR2 YYNGEE. The ends were cut back, 2 bases at V and 3 bases at J, with 13 bases in the middle. The CDR3 sequence is 15 residues long. In DNA form, the CDR3 reads TGTGCCAGCAGCGTCGTACAGGGTGGGACAGATACGCAGTATTTT. Translation: CASSVVQGGTDTQYF. The full variable domain, in which reference TRBV9 and TRBJ2-3 provide the parts outside the CDR3, is DSGVTQTPKHLITATGQRVTLRCSPRSGDLSVYWYQQSLDQGLQFLIQYYNGEERAKGNILERFSAQQFPDLHSELNLSSLELGDSALYFCASSVVQGGTDTQYFGPGTRLTVL.

This chain uses TRBV6-4 with TRBJ2-3, with 7 bases aligning to TRBD2. The ends lost 4 bases at V and 6 bases at J; junction bases unmatched: 4. The CDR3 spans 13 residues. Germline loops: CDR1 MRHNA, CDR2 SNTAGT. In nucleotides, the CDR3 is TGTGCCAGCAGTGTAAGCGGGAAGGATACGCAGTATTTT. Translating gives CASSVSGKDTQYF.

This chain joins TRBV2 and TRBJ2-3, with 11 nucleotides matching TRBD2. The CDR3 consists of 14 residues. The germline CDR1 and CDR2 sequences are SNHLY and FYNNEI. V was clipped by 10 bases and J by 1 base; unmatched bases: 4. The CDR3 DNA reads TGTGCCAACCGACTAGCGGGGCGCACAGATACGCAGTATTTT. Its protein product is CANRLAGRTDTQYF.

The rearrangement joins TRBV18 to TRBJ2-2; a possible D gene is TRBD1 (5 bases). Germline lookup yields CDR1 KGHSH and CDR2 LQKENI. This CDR3 spans 16 amino acids. The V end was cut by 5 bases, the J end by 0 bases, with 13 bases between. The CDR3 region is CASSSQGSTNTGELFF. The CDR3 nucleotides are TGTGCCAGCTCATCCCAGGGAAGTACGAACACCGGGGAGCTGTTTTTT.

The V gene is TRBV19, the J gene TRBJ2-7; possible D gene TRBD1, 6 bases. CDR1 and CDR2 from the germline V gene are LNHDA and SQIVND (reference sequence). There are 15 residues in the CDR3. V dropped 1 base and J dropped 4 bases, with 14 bases sitting between them. The CDR3 here is CASSIGGDRRYEQYF. The CDR3 DNA reads TGTGCCAGTAGTATAGGAGGAGACAGGAGATACGAGCAGTACTTC.

The chain employs TRBV10-3 and TRBJ2-7; 11 bases match TRBD1. The V and J ends lost 4 bases and 3 bases, in that order; junction bases with no gene match: 2. The CDR3 contains 14 residues. Germline V gene lookup returns CDR1 ENHRY and CDR2 SYGVKD. The CDR3 here is CAISAGTGGYEQYF. The DNA for the CDR3 is TGTGCCATCAGTGCCGGGACAGGGGGCTACGAGCAGTACTTC.

The V and J genes are TRBV7-2 and TRBJ1-2; D is uncertain. The germline gives CDR1 SGHTA, CDR2 FQGNSA. The germline V and J ends were trimmed by 5 bases and 4 bases, with 11 bases remaining between them. This CDR3 spans 13 amino acids. For the CDR3, the DNA is TGTGCCAGCAGCACAGATTACTCCTATGGCTACACCTTC. Translation: CASSTDYSYGYTF.

The rearrangement uses TRBV9 and TRBJ2-5, with 12 bases lining up with TRBD2. The CDR3 is 16 residues long. V lost 0 bases and J lost 5; bases outside the gene matches: 5. CDR1 is SGDLS and CDR2 is YYNGEE in the germline V gene. The CDR3 here is CASSVGTSGMRETQYF. The CDR3 DNA sequence: TGTGCCAGCAGCGTAGGGACTAGCGGGATGAGGGAGACCCAGTACTTC.

This chain connects TRBV28 to TRBJ1-5, with D unresolved. The V and J ends lost 6 bases and 2 bases respectively, with 14 bases between them. Germline V gives CDR1 MDHEN, CDR2 SYDVKM. There are 15 residues in the CDR3. Written as DNA, the CDR3 is TGTGCCAGCAGGTTAGGGCCGCCTGGCAATCAGCCCCAGCATTTT. Amino acid sequence: CASRLGPPGNQPQHF.